The 29 T cell receptor beta chains below come from one sample, sequenced in a study of identical twins. TCRdb called the 5' RACE reads again in MiXCR, with one record for every CDR3 protein. The sample lists nearly 250,000 distinct CDR3 sequences; approximately 7% were seen once. The data also belong to a second study, concerning yellow fever vaccine responses in identical twins.

The sequencing sample was made of memory (CD45RO+) T cells sorted from blood. The source is a woman aged 18-30 years in good health.

This clonotype showed up many times. The CDR3, as DNA: TGTGCCAGCAGCCTACTAGCCGCGGGCACCGGGGAGCTGTTTTTT. Its protein is CASSLLAAGTGELFF. This sequence joins TRBV7-7 and TRBJ2-2; D may be TRBD2 (6 bases). Looked up from germline, CDR1 is SSHAT and CDR2 is FNYEAQ (reference sequence). The CDR3 spans 15 residues. The V and J ends lost 5 bases and 4 bases respectively, with 14 bases between them.

The table lists this clonotype with many counts. The rearrangement joins TRBV3-1 to TRBJ1-1, with D uncertain. Germline CDR1 reads LGHDT; CDR2 reads YNNKEL (reference sequence). The CDR3 runs 15 residues. V gave up 3 bases and J gave up 0 bases, with 11 bases separating them. The CDR3 region has the DNA TGTGCCAGCAGCCAGTCCCGAAACATGAACACTGAAGCTTTCTTT. This gives the protein CASSQSRNMNTEAFF.

This clonotype was observed at least ten times. The chain links TRBV7-2 to TRBJ1-1; D possibly corresponds to TRBD1 (6 bases). Trimming removed 4 bases at V and 5 bases at J, with 14 bases between. The germline V gene has CDR1 SGHTA and CDR2 FQGNSA. This CDR3 spans 14 amino acids. CDR3 DNA sequence: TGTGCCAGCAGCTCACAATCCCAGGGGACTGAAGCTTTCTTT. Translating it yields CASSSQSQGTEAFF.

The gene calls are TRBV6-1 and TRBJ2-3; no clear D. From germline, CDR1 is MNHNS and CDR2 SASEGT. Trimming pared 5 bases from V and 2 bases from J, leaving 17 bases between. The CDR3 consists of 16 residues. The CDR3 protein is CASSSPEQRYTDTQYF. CDR3 nucleotide sequence: TGTGCCAGCAGTAGCCCGGAGCAGCGATACACAGATACGCAGTATTTT.

The rearrangement links TRBV12-3 or TRBV12-4 to TRBJ2-3, with D uncertain. The V and J ends lost 3 bases and 2 bases respectively, with 9 bases between them. The CDR3 is made up of 14 amino acids. CDR3 residues: CASSFGPYTDTQYF. The CDR3 DNA is TGTGCCAGCAGTTTTGGGCCGTACACAGATACGCAGTATTTT.

This clonotype was picked up one time. V gene TRBV15 combines with J gene TRBJ2-1; D may be TRBD2 (7 bases). The DNA end is a closer match to TRBJ2-7, so the J assignment may be wrong. Per germline, CDR1 LNHNV and CDR2 YYDKDF (reference sequence). This CDR3 spans 16 amino acids. The CDR3 region is CATSRDPGGGGIEQYF. The CDR3 DNA reads TGTGCCACCAGCAGAGATCCGGGGGGAGGGGGTATTGAGCAGTACTTC.

This clonotype was seen a handful of times. The chain recombines TRBV14 with TRBJ1-3, with unresolved D. V shed 6 bases and J shed 7 bases, with 13 bases lying between them. The CDR3 is 13 residues long. CDR1 is SGHDN and CDR2 is FVKESK in the germline V gene. The CDR3: CASSPSVWNTIYF. Written as DNA, the CDR3 is TGTGCCAGCAGTCCCTCGGTCTGGAACACCATATATTTT.

The chain recombines TRBV19 with TRBJ1-1; TRBD1 is a possible D gene (6 bases). The CDR3 spans 14 residues. Germline CDR1 reads LNHDA; CDR2 reads SQIVND (reference sequence). V was shortened by 6 bases and J by 6 bases, with 17 bases between the two germline ends. The CDR3 DNA is TGTGCCAGTAGCCGAATCAACAGGGACTCTGAAGCTTTCTTT. Translated: CASSRINRDSEAFF.

This clonotype was picked up many times. The chain has TRBV12-3 or TRBV12-4 and TRBJ1-2; no clear D. The CDR3 has 12 amino acids. V was clipped by 5 bases and J by 4 bases, with 8 bases between them. The CDR3 DNA follows: TGTGCCAGCAGTCACGGGAGCTATGGCTACACCTTC. This translates into CASSHGSYGYTF.

In its sample, this clonotype was seen once. The chain uses TRBV19 and TRBJ1-2; 9 bases agree with TRBD1. Trimming at V came to 10 bases and at J to 5 bases, leaving 20 bases not matched to a gene. The CDR3 loop spans 17 amino acids. CDR1 and CDR2 (germline): LNHDA, SQIVND (reference sequence). The CDR3 region is CATLIGGTGTTGYGYTF. CDR3 in DNA: TGTGCCACCCTGATCGGGGGGACAGGGACCACTGGGTATGGCTACACCTTC.

This clonotype was recorded at least ten times. The genes are TRBV5-1 and TRBJ1-1; a possible D gene is TRBD1 (5 bases). CDR1 is SGHRS and CDR2 is YFSETQ in the germline V gene. This CDR3 contains 13 residues. The germline V and J ends were trimmed by 3 bases and 5 bases, with 11 bases remaining between them. The CDR3 loop reads CASSSGGLTEAFF. DNA of the CDR3: TGCGCCAGCAGCTCCGGGGGTTTAACTGAAGCTTTCTTT.

At least ten counts were recorded for this clonotype. The CDR3: CASSETSSGTDEQYF. The CDR3 DNA reads as TGTGCCAGCAGTGAAACGTCTAGCGGGACCGACGAGCAGTACTTC. V gene TRBV2 combines with J gene TRBJ2-7; the match to TRBD2 covers 9 bases. This CDR3 has 15 residues. V shed 2 bases, J shed 5 bases, and the junction held 7 bases outside the gene matches. Germline values: CDR1 SNHLY, CDR2 FYNNEI.

Concerning this clonotype itself: Just one base apart from a much larger clone, this may be a read error. The chain employs TRBV12-3 or TRBV12-4 and TRBJ2-1; D gene ambiguous. The CDR3 runs 13 residues. The CDR3 coding sequence is TGTGCCAACAGTCCTTACACGAACAATGAGCAGTTCTTC. It codes for CANSPYTNNEQFF.

The chain combines TRBV7-9 with TRBJ1-2; 11 bases line up with TRBD1. The CDR3 totals 15 residues. Germline V gene data show CDR1 as SEHNR and CDR2 as FQNEAQ (reference sequence). Trimming cost V 4 bases and J 9 bases; bases outside gene matches: 10. The CDR3 bases are TGTGCCAGCAGCTCCAGGACAGGGGGCCCATATCGCTACACCTTC. Amino acid sequence: CASSSRTGGPYRYTF.

The chain combines TRBV20-1 with TRBJ2-5; 13 nucleotides match TRBD2. The CDR3 loop spans 15 amino acids. CDR1 and CDR2 from the germline V gene are DFQATT and SNEGSKA (reference sequence). With 7 bases clipped from V and 7 bases from J, the junction kept 12 bases outside the gene matches. The chain's CDR3 is CSGRTSGRSVGTQYF. In nucleotides, the CDR3 is TGCAGTGGCCGGACTAGCGGGAGATCAGTCGGGACCCAGTACTTC.

The rearrangement links TRBV7-9 to TRBJ2-1, with D possibly matching TRBD2 (5 bases). The CDR3 totals 11 residues. Deletions cut 11 bases from V and 4 bases from J, with 9 bases between. Germline V lookup: CDR1 SEHNR, CDR2 FQNEAQ (reference sequence). The CDR3 is CAFEGYNEQFF. The CDR3, as DNA: TGTGCCTTCGAGGGTTACAATGAGCAGTTCTTC.

The chain recombines TRBV6-1 with TRBJ2-7; 11 bases match TRBD2. CDR1 is MNHNS, CDR2 SASEGT, per germline. The CDR3 has 14 residues. After removal of 3 bases from V and 6 bases from J, the junction contained 4 bases not matched to a gene. The CDR3 sequence: CASSEPSGGPEQYV. The CDR3 nucleotides read TGTGCCAGCAGTGAGCCTAGCGGGGGGCCCGAGCAGTACGTC.

This clonotype has only a few counts. V gene TRBV27 combines with J gene TRBJ1-6; 10 nucleotides align to TRBD1. Germline CDR1 and CDR2: MNHEY and SMNVEV (reference sequence). CDR3 length equals 18 residues. The J segment lost 8 bases and the V segment lost 6 bases, leaving 16 bases of the junction unmatched. The CDR3 DNA reads as TGTGCCAGCAGCCCCGGGACAGGGGTTCATAAAGGGTATTCACCCCTCCACTTT. It yields the protein CASSPGTGVHKGYSPLHF.

The chain links TRBV7-9 to TRBJ2-4; possible D gene TRBD2, 6 bases. CDR1 and CDR2 from the germline V gene are SEHNR and FQNEAQ (reference sequence). This CDR3 has 14 amino acids. V dropped 1 base and J dropped 3 bases, with 7 bases sitting between them. CDR3 region: CASSLVGGKNIQYF. The CDR3 DNA reads TGTGCCAGCAGCTTAGTGGGAGGCAAAAACATTCAGTACTTC.

This clonotype has more than one count but fewer than ten. The chain combines TRBV29-1 with TRBJ2-6; maybe TRBD1 (6 bases). Between the trimmed V and J ends, which lost 2 bases and 1 base, there was a span of 6 bases. From germline, CDR1 is SQVTM and CDR2 ANQGSEA. This CDR3 has 14 amino acids. The CDR3 loop reads CSVERGSGANVLTF. For the CDR3, the DNA is TGCAGCGTTGAAAGGGGGTCTGGGGCCAACGTCCTGACTTTC.

This clonotype was counted many times. For the CDR3, the DNA is TGTGCCAGCAGGTCCCGGGGGGCGGGATTGATCTACGAGCAGTACGTC. This codes for CASRSRGAGLIYEQYV. The V and J genes are TRBV11-2 and TRBJ2-7; D might be TRBD2 (7 bases). The germline CDR1 and CDR2 sequences are SGHAT and FQNNGV. Trimming removed 6 bases from V and 3 bases from J, with 21 bases in between. This CDR3 comprises 16 residues.

This clonotype was seen ten or more times. V usage is TRBV10-3 and J usage is TRBJ1-4; no definite D call. V lost 0 bases and J lost 3, with 8 bases in between. Germline values: CDR1 ENHRY, CDR2 SYGVKD. This CDR3 is built from 15 residues. CDR3 bases: TGTGCCATCAGTGAGTCGTGGGCCGCTAATGAAAAACTGTTTTTT. This sequence encodes CAISESWAANEKLFF.

This clonotype was seen at least ten times. The chain uses TRBV5-5 and TRBJ2-2; D uncertain. This CDR3 spans 15 amino acids. The V end was cut by 0 bases, the J end by 4 bases, with 10 bases between. Per germline, CDR1 SGHKS and CDR2 YYEKEE (reference sequence). The CDR3: CASSLALGFTGELFF. CDR3 sequence (DNA): TGTGCCAGCAGCTTGGCCCTCGGCTTCACCGGGGAGCTGTTTTTT.

This clonotype appeared many times. This chain links TRBV12-3 or TRBV12-4 with TRBJ1-1; the D gene is possibly TRBD1 (5 bases). Trimming took off 4 bases at V and 2 bases at J, with 8 bases between the two ends. This CDR3 is 13 amino acids long. For the CDR3, the DNA is TGTGCCAGCAGTTCGACAGTCAACACTGAAGCTTTCTTT. Protein sequence: CASSSTVNTEAFF.

This clonotype was seen ten or more times. The chain has TRBV20-1 and TRBJ2-7; 7 bases match TRBD2. CDR3 length: 15 amino acids. The V segment lost 6 bases and the J segment 6 bases; nucleotides outside the gene matches: 17. From germline, CDR1 is DFQATT and CDR2 SNEGSKA (reference sequence). The CDR3 DNA follows: TGCAGTGCGCGGGGGAACTCCCTAGAAGCCATCGAGCAGTACGTC. Translated: CSARGNSLEAIEQYV.

This sequence joins TRBV5-1 and TRBJ2-2, with 10 bases fitting TRBD2. Unmatched junction bases numbered 12, after V lost 5 bases and J lost 5 bases. CDR1 is SGHRS and CDR2 is YFSETQ in the germline V gene. CDR3 length equals 17 residues. The CDR3 sequence: CASRQTGLAGETGELFF. In DNA, the CDR3 is TGCGCCAGCAGGCAAACGGGGCTAGCGGGAGAAACCGGGGAGCTGTTTTTT.

V and J are TRBV7-2 and TRBJ2-1, with TRBD1 matching over 7 bases. The V and J ends lost 8 bases and 5 bases, in that order; junction bases with no gene match: 6. From germline, CDR1 is SGHTA and CDR2 FQGNSA. This CDR3 has 13 amino acids. CDR3 residues: CASGRGSDNEQFF. The CDR3 coding sequence is TGTGCCAGCGGCAGGGGGAGCGACAATGAGCAGTTCTTC.

This clonotype was observed at least ten times. The V gene is TRBV6-6, the J gene TRBJ1-1, with D unclear. Trimming removed 6 bases from V and 1 base from J, with 6 bases in between. This CDR3 contains 12 residues. From germline, CDR1 is MNHNY and CDR2 SVGAGI (reference sequence). The CDR3 DNA reads as TGTGCCAGCAGCACCAGGAACACTGAAGCTTTCTTT. Its protein is CASSTRNTEAFF.

This clonotype appeared a few times. The chain has TRBV13 and TRBJ2-1, with D possibly TRBD2 on 5 matching bases. The germline V and J ends were trimmed by 4 bases and 10 bases, with 8 bases remaining between them. Per the germline V gene, CDR1 is PRHDT and CDR2 is FYEKMQ (reference sequence). This CDR3 region has 11 residues. The chain's CDR3 is CASSSPGEQFF. CDR3 coding DNA: TGTGCCAGCAGCTCGCCGGGGGAGCAGTTCTTC.